This T cell receptor beta chain was profiled in a study of blood T cell repertoires in COVID-19. The V and J ends lost 5 bases and 4 bases, in that order; junction bases with no gene match: 8. The CDR3 covers 14 residues. Germline values: CDR1 LNHDA, CDR2 SQIVND (reference sequence). Measured with immunoSEQ multiplex PCR; TCRdb has only the in-frame clones, and not every one. The sample includes roughly 100,000 clones, 85% to 90% of them seen just once. The chain couples TRBV19 to TRBJ2-7; 7 nucleotides match TRBD1. Specimen: peripheral blood. The clonotype was recovered from a man aged 45-65 years with acute or convalescent COVID-19. The CDR3, as DNA: TGTGCCAGTAGTCGTCGACAGGGTTTATACGAGCAGTACTTC. Amino acid sequence: CASSRRQGLYEQYF.